These 10 T cell receptor beta chains were all obtained from the same sample, sequenced in a study of T cells after yellow fever vaccination. TCRdb redid the calling of the 5' RACE reads with MiXCR, one entry per CDR3 protein. The table records fewer than 400,000 distinct CDR3 sequences, about 10% of them present only once. The source was CD4+ T cells sorted from PBMCs, collected 45 days after the yellow fever booster vaccination. These receptors all stem from a young man who received the YFV17D yellow fever vaccine.

The chain uses TRBV29-1 and TRBJ2-2; 8 bases line up with TRBD1. Germline CDR1 SQVTM, CDR2 ANQGSEA. CDR3 length: 14 residues. V lost 4 bases and J lost 5; bases outside the gene matches: 6. CDR3 in amino acids: CSVGRTGRTGELFF. CDR3 nucleotide sequence: TGCAGCGTTGGACGGACAGGGAGAACCGGGGAGCTGTTTTTT.

This clonotype was seen ten or more times. V is TRBV4-3 and J is TRBJ2-7; possibly TRBD1 or TRBD2 for D (5 bases each). V dropped 0 bases and J dropped 1 base, with 19 bases sitting between them. CDR1 and CDR2 (germline): LGHNA, YSLEER. This CDR3 region has 18 residues. In DNA, the CDR3 is TGCGCCAGCAGCCAAGATTTAATTACCGGGACGGCTTCCTACGAGCAGTACTTC. Its translation: CASSQDLITGTASYEQYF.

The V call is TRBV5-1, the J call TRBJ1-2; the D gene is possibly TRBD1 (5 bases). Trimming cost V 1 base and J 4 bases, with 8 bases left between them. Germline CDR1 SGHRS, CDR2 YFSETQ. The CDR3 consists of 13 residues. This CDR3 reads CASSLQGTYGYTF. CDR3 bases: TGCGCCAGCAGCTTGCAGGGCACCTATGGCTACACCTTC.

V gene TRBV7-2 combines with J gene TRBJ2-3; TRBD2 matches at 11 bases. V gave up 0 bases and J gave up 13 bases; unmatched junction bases: 3. The CDR3 runs 13 residues. The germline CDR1 and CDR2 sequences are SGHTA and FQGNSA. The CDR3 here is CASSLAIAGGEYF. The CDR3 nucleotides read TGTGCCAGCAGCTTAGCTATAGCGGGAGGGGAGTATTTT. Based on the CDR3 plus reference TRBV7-2 and TRBJ2-3, the full variable domain is GAGVSQSPSNKVTEKGKDVELRCDPISGHTALYWYRQSLGQGLEFLIYFQGNSAPDKSGLPSDRFSAERTGGSVSTLTIQRTQQEDSAVYLCASSLAIAGGEYFGPGTRLTVL.

Written as DNA, the CDR3 is TGTGCCAGCAGCGTGGCAGGGCAAACCGGGGAGCTGTTTTTT. This gives the protein CASSVAGQTGELFF. This chain links TRBV9 with TRBJ2-2, with a possible D match to TRBD1 (5 bases). The V end lost 2 bases, the J end lost 5 bases, and 10 bases lay between the germline ends. Germline lookup yields CDR1 SGDLS and CDR2 YYNGEE. The CDR3 totals 14 residues.

J is TRBJ2-1 and V is TRBV7-3; D is perhaps TRBD1 or TRBD2 (6 bases each). The CDR3 sequence is 15 residues long. Trimming left V 5 bases short and J 2 bases short, with 13 bases between. Germline V lookup: CDR1 SGHTA, CDR2 FQGTGA. DNA of the CDR3: TGTGCCAGCAGCGCGGTGGGGGGCGCCTACAATGAGCAGTTCTTC. Residues: CASSAVGGAYNEQFF.

This clonotype was seen ten or more times. V usage is TRBV5-1 and J usage is TRBJ1-6; the D is unclear. The germline CDR1 and CDR2 sequences are SGHRS and YFSETQ. Deletions cut 0 bases from V and 5 bases from J, with 12 bases between. The CDR3 covers 16 residues. Here the CDR3 DNA reads TGCGCCAGCAGCTTGGCCGGTCCAGAAAATAATTCACCCCTCCACTTT. Translated: CASSLAGPENNSPLHF.

The table lists this clonotype with a few counts. V is TRBV6-5 and J is TRBJ2-1, with TRBD1 identical over 10 bases. Germline V CDR1 and CDR2: MNHEY, SVGAGI. The CDR3 contains 12 residues. The V gene end was trimmed by 6 bases and the J gene end by 15 bases; junction bases not matched to a gene: 8. Written as DNA, the CDR3 is TGTGCCAGCAGCCCTCCCGGACAGGGGGTGTTCTTC. It translates to CASSPPGQGVFF.

This clonotype was seen only a few times. This sequence joins TRBV7-2 and TRBJ2-4, with TRBD2 identical over 11 bases. The V segment lost 4 bases and the J segment 1 base; nucleotides outside the gene matches: 0. The CDR3 loop spans 15 amino acids. The germline V gene encodes CDR1 SGHTA and CDR2 FQGNSA. DNA of the CDR3: TGTGCCAGCAGCTGGACTAGCGGGGCCAAAAACATTCAGTACTTC. It encodes CASSWTSGAKNIQYF. Combining the CDR3 with reference TRBV7-2 and TRBJ2-4 gives the whole variable domain GAGVSQSPSNKVTEKGKDVELRCDPISGHTALYWYRQSLGQGLEFLIYFQGNSAPDKSGLPSDRFSAERTGGSVSTLTIQRTQQEDSAVYLCASSWTSGAKNIQYFGAGTRLSVL.

This chain uses TRBV4-2 with TRBJ2-3, with 9 positions matching TRBD2. Germline CDR1 reads LGHNA; CDR2 reads YNFKEQ. The CDR3 covers 16 residues. V lost 4 bases to trimming and J lost 5 bases; unmatched junction nucleotides: 10. CDR3 DNA: TGTGCCAGCAGCCCCCGGGGTGCGGGGGGGCAAGATACGCAGTATTTT. Its protein product is CASSPRGAGGQDTQYF.